These 9 T cell receptor beta chains originate from one sample sequenced in a study of breast tumors, draining lymph nodes, adjacent tissues. Axillary draining lymph nodes of breast cancer patients supplied the node samples. TCRdb re-called the multiplex PCR reads through MiXCR, storing one row per CDR3 protein. The sample has some 150,000 distinct CDR3 sequences; 20% to 25% are singletons. The specimen was axillary lymph node tissue. Every receptor here comes from a female donor with breast cancer. Some clones in this sample may be carry-over from other donors' samples.

The V and J genes are TRBV11-3 and TRBJ1-5; tentative D call: TRBD1 (6 bases). Germline CDR1 SGHNT, CDR2 YENEEA. Trimming took 5 bases from V and 7 from J, leaving 12 bases between them. The CDR3 runs 13 residues. The CDR3 DNA reads TGTGCCAGCAGCAGGGGGGGGAGCCAGCCCCAGCATTTT. Translation: CASSRGGSQPQHF. The full variable domain, its missing parts supplied by reference TRBV11-3 and TRBJ1-5, is EAGVVQSPRYKIIEKKQPVAFWCNPISGHNTLYWYLQNLGQGPELLIRYENEEAVDDSQLPKDRFSAERLKGVDSTLKIQPAELGDSAVYLCASSRGGSQPQHFGDGTRLSIL.

This clonotype was found many times. V and J are TRBV7-2 and TRBJ2-5, with 9 bases fitting TRBD2. CDR3 length equals 14 residues. The V gene end was trimmed by 5 bases and the J gene end by 4 bases; junction bases not matched to a gene: 5. The germline CDR1 and CDR2 sequences are SGHTA and FQGNSA. CDR3 in amino acids: CASSLSGRGETQYF. CDR3 DNA: TGTGCCAGCAGCCTTAGCGGGAGAGGAGAGACCCAGTACTTC.

As concerns this clonotype: A much larger clone lies a single base off, so this may be a read error. The chain has TRBV30 and TRBJ1-6; D not resolved. Between the trimmed V and J ends, which lost 4 bases and 7 bases, there was a span of 17 bases. Germline CDR1 GTSNPN, CDR2 SVGIG (reference sequence). The CDR3 runs to 15 residues. The CDR3 region has the DNA TGTGCCTGGATCCGAACGACCGGGCGGAATTCACCCCTCCACTTT. Translated, it gives CAWIRTTGRNSPLHF.

This clonotype was counted at least ten times. The V gene is TRBV19, the J gene TRBJ2-5, with 10 bases that match TRBD1. Germline CDR1 is LNHDA and CDR2 is SQIVND (reference sequence). CDR3 size: 14 residues. V gave up 4 bases and J gave up 4 bases; unmatched junction bases: 3. The CDR3 DNA follows: TGTGCCAGTAGTACAAGGACAGGGGGAGAGACCCAGTACTTC. Protein: CASSTRTGGETQYF.

This clonotype came up many times. The V gene is TRBV7-9, the J gene TRBJ2-5; perhaps TRBD1 as D (6 bases). Between the trimmed V and J ends, which lost 5 bases and 3 bases, there was a span of 16 bases. The CDR3 has 15 amino acids. CDR1 and CDR2 from the germline V gene are SEHNR and FQNEAQ (reference sequence). CDR3 DNA: TGTGCCAGCAGCCCCTACAAGACAGGAAAAGAGACCCAGTACTTC. Translating it yields CASSPYKTGKETQYF.

As regards this clonotype: A much larger clonotype is one base distant, so this may be a read error. This CDR3 fails to terminate in the conserved phenylalanine or tryptophan, so it likely reflects a read error. J is TRBJ2-7 and V is TRBV6-1, with D unresolved. The ends were cut back, 10 bases at V and 0 bases at J, with 13 bases in the middle. There are 13 residues in the CDR3. CDR1 MNHNS and CDR2 SASEGT come from the germline V gene. The CDR3, as DNA: TGTGCCACCATGACTGAAAGCTCCTACGAGCAGTACCTC. Translating gives CATMTESSYEQYL.

This chain connects TRBV27 to TRBJ2-1; D gene uncertain. This CDR3 has 15 amino acids. Trimming removed 6 bases from V and 0 bases from J, with 12 bases in between. Germline V lookup: CDR1 MNHEY, CDR2 SMNVEV (reference sequence). CDR3 loop: CASRRTPSSYNEQFF. The DNA of the CDR3 is TGTGCCAGCAGGAGAACGCCCAGCTCCTACAATGAGCAGTTCTTC.

This chain links TRBV20-1 with TRBJ2-3; 9 bases are shared with TRBD2. Per germline, CDR1 DFQATT and CDR2 SNEGSKA (reference sequence). This CDR3 has 15 amino acids. J was trimmed by 3 bases and V by 2 bases; bases with no gene match: 6. CDR3 bases: TGCAGTGCTAGACTCATAGCGGGAGTAACAGATACGCAGTATTTT. The encoded protein is CSARLIAGVTDTQYF.

In this sample, this clonotype turned up many times. The chain is built from TRBV29-1 and TRBJ2-7; D may correspond to TRBD1 or TRBD2 (5 bases each). Germline CDR1 reads SQVTM; CDR2 reads ANQGSEA. The germline V and J ends were trimmed by 6 bases and 1 base, with 13 bases remaining between them. This CDR3 comprises 13 residues. The CDR3 DNA follows: TGCAGCGTCCCGGGACCTTCGTCCTACGAGCAGTACTTC. Its protein product is CSVPGPSSYEQYF.